Listed here are 32 T cell receptor beta chains from one sample, sequenced in a study of blood T cell repertoires in COVID-19. Data came from immunoSEQ multiplex PCR; TCRdb stores just in-frame clones and leaves some out. The sample consists of about 190,000 clones, over 75% of them appearing once. Specimen: peripheral blood. These receptors came from a woman older than 75 with active or convalescent COVID-19.

This chain links TRBV18 with TRBJ1-5; D ambiguous. The CDR3 loop spans 15 amino acids. Trimming stripped 2 bases from V and 5 bases from J, with 13 bases between. CDR1 is KGHSH, CDR2 LQKENI, per germline. The CDR3 nucleotides are TGTGCCAGCTCACCAGTCGCGGCAGTCGATCAGCCCCAGCATTTT. This translates into CASSPVAAVDQPQHF.

V is TRBV11-2 and J is TRBJ1-5, with D uncertain. The CDR3 is 13 amino acids. V was clipped by 5 bases and J by 0 bases, with 5 bases between them. CDR1 and CDR2 from the germline V gene are SGHAT and FQNNGV. CDR3 loop: CASSQNSNQPQHF. CDR3 DNA sequence: TGTGCCAGCAGCCAAAATAGCAATCAGCCCCAGCATTTT. Looking up the rest from reference TRBV11-2 and TRBJ1-5 gives the full variable domain: EAGVAQSPRYKIIEKRQSVAFWCNPISGHATLYWYQQILGQGPKLLIQFQNNGVVDDSQLPKDRFSAERLKGVDSTLKIQPAKLEDSAVYLCASSQNSNQPQHFGDGTRLSIL.

The chain combines TRBV30 with TRBJ1-6; 7 bases are a match to TRBD1. Germline loops: CDR1 GTSNPN, CDR2 SVGIG (reference sequence). With V trimmed by 2 bases and J by 13 bases, 2 bases remained unmatched. This CDR3 comprises 11 residues. CDR3 region: CAWSQGVPLHF. The CDR3 DNA sequence: TGTGCCTGGAGTCAGGGGGTTCCCCTCCACTTT.

J is TRBJ2-1 and V is TRBV19, with 12 bases matching TRBD2. Germline-derived CDR1 and CDR2 are LNHDA and SQIVND (reference sequence). This CDR3 has 18 amino acids. Germline trimming cut 0 bases from V and 3 bases from J; bases unmatched to any gene: 6. For the CDR3, the DNA is TGTGCCAGTAGTATAGACCGGACTAGCGGGGATTACTACAATGAGCAGTTCTTC. Translated, it gives CASSIDRTSGDYYNEQFF. The full variable domain, with the rest looked up from reference TRBV19 and TRBJ2-1, is DGGITQSPKYLFRKEGQNVTLSCEQNLNHDAMYWYRQDPGQGLRLIYYSQIVNDFQKGDIAEGYSVSREKKESFPLTVTSAQKNPTAFYLCASSIDRTSGDYYNEQFFGPGTRLTVL.

This clone was observed once. The J gene is TRBJ2-3, the V gene TRBV5-1; 7 nucleotides match TRBD2. CDR1 is SGHRS and CDR2 is YFSETQ in the germline V gene. The V segment lost 0 bases and the J segment 2 bases; nucleotides outside the gene matches: 3. The CDR3 has 15 residues. The DNA for the CDR3 is TGCGCCAGCAGCTTGGCGGGGGGAGCCACAGATACGCAGTATTTT. Its translation: CASSLAGGATDTQYF.

This clone was seen only once. The gene calls are TRBV2 and TRBJ2-1; 9 positions agree with TRBD1. V shed 8 bases and J 5 bases; nucleotides not matched to a gene: 4. CDR1 is SNHLY, CDR2 FYNNEI, per germline. The CDR3 covers 13 residues. The CDR3 region has the DNA TGTGCCAGCTTGGGACAGGGAAACAATGAGCAGTTCTTC. It is translated as CASLGQGNNEQFF.

The chain carries TRBV2 and TRBJ2-3; D not resolved. V lost 6 bases to trimming and J lost 3 bases, with 7 bases between them. This CDR3 region has 12 residues. Germline V gene data show CDR1 as SNHLY and CDR2 as FYNNEI. The CDR3 nucleotides read TGTGCCAGCAGGCAAACTACAGATACGCAGTATTTT. This translates into CASRQTTDTQYF.

The chain has TRBV4-3 and TRBJ1-2; D ambiguous. The V gene's germline CDR1 is LGHNA and CDR2 YSLEER. The CDR3 extends over 13 amino acids. The V end was cut by 1 base, the J end by 5 bases, with 8 bases between. The CDR3 reads CASSQAAGYGYTF. In nucleotides, the CDR3 is TGCGCCAGCAGCCAAGCGGCAGGATATGGCTACACCTTC.

Of note for this clone: Other nucleotide sequences in the sample specify the same CDR3. V is TRBV6-5 and J is TRBJ1-1; 8 bases align to TRBD1. Germline V gives CDR1 MNHEY, CDR2 SVGAGI. J gave up 4 bases and V 2 bases, and 0 bases lay outside the gene matches. The CDR3 runs to 13 residues. DNA for the CDR3: TGTGCCAGCAGTTACACAGGGGGCACTGAAGCTTTCTTT. Translated, it gives CASSYTGGTEAFF.

In its sample, this clone was seen a few times. The V gene is TRBV6-4, the J gene TRBJ2-7; D is unresolved. The CDR3 length is 11 residues. Germline values: CDR1 MRHNA, CDR2 SNTAGT. V dropped 9 bases and J dropped 5 bases, with 11 bases sitting between them. CDR3 sequence: CARVTVHEQYF. CDR3 in DNA: TGTGCCAGGGTAACAGTTCACGAGCAGTACTTC.

This clone has a single count. The genes are TRBV28 and TRBJ2-1, with D unresolved. The CDR3 spans 12 residues. Germline CDR1 and CDR2: MDHEN and SYDVKM. V lost 8 bases and J 9 bases, leaving 14 bases between the germline ends. Here the CDR3 reads CASAPDWIEQFF. The CDR3 bases are TGTGCCAGCGCTCCCGACTGGATTGAGCAGTTCTTC.

The chain joins TRBV4-3 to TRBJ2-2, with D hard to call. The germline gives CDR1 LGHNA, CDR2 YSLEER. Deletions cut 0 bases from V and 1 base from J, with 15 bases between. This CDR3 spans 18 amino acids. The CDR3, as DNA: TGCGCCAGCAGCCAAGATGATAGAAAGACTTGGAACACCGGGGAGCTGTTTTTT. Amino acids: CASSQDDRKTWNTGELFF.

The CDR3 bases are TGTGCCAGTGCTCAACTAGCGGGGGAGCAGTTCTTC. Its translation: CASAQLAGEQFF. The chain recombines TRBV19 with TRBJ2-1; 10 nucleotides match TRBD2. The CDR3 covers 12 residues. V lost 8 bases and J lost 10; bases outside the gene matches: 5. Germline V gene data show CDR1 as LNHDA and CDR2 as SQIVND (reference sequence). Full variable domain (remainder filled in from reference TRBV19 and TRBJ2-1): DGGITQSPKYLFRKEGQNVTLSCEQNLNHDAMYWYRQDPGQGLRLIYYSQIVNDFQKGDIAEGYSVSREKKESFPLTVTSAQKNPTAFYLCASAQLAGEQFFGPGTRLTVL.

This chain links TRBV28 with TRBJ2-4; possibly TRBD2 for D (6 bases). CDR3 length: 16 residues. CDR1 MDHEN and CDR2 SYDVKM come from the germline V gene. Trimming left V 10 bases short and J 0 bases short, with 19 bases between. CDR3 bases: TGTGCCACCCAGCTCGGCGGAGGGCTAGCCAAAAACATTCAGTACTTC. Protein: CATQLGGGLAKNIQYF.

The rearrangement links TRBV6-4 to TRBJ2-3, with 12 bases that match TRBD2. The CDR3 spans 16 residues. From germline, CDR1 is MRHNA and CDR2 SNTAGT. J was trimmed by 3 bases and V by 2 bases; bases with no gene match: 3. CDR3 in amino acids: CASSDLAGGPTDTQYF. CDR3 nucleotides: TGTGCCAGCAGTGACCTAGCGGGGGGGCCGACAGATACGCAGTATTTT.

The rearrangement links TRBV5-1 to TRBJ2-2, with 7 bases identical to TRBD1. V lost 0 bases, J lost 8 bases, and 4 bases stayed unmatched. CDR1 is SGHRS and CDR2 is YFSETQ in the germline V gene. The CDR3 length is 14 residues. The CDR3 loop is CASSLAPGQGELFF. The CDR3 coding sequence is TGCGCCAGCAGCTTGGCCCCGGGACAGGGGGAGCTGTTTTTT.

V is TRBV5-6 and J is TRBJ2-3, with 10 bases matching TRBD2. Losses at the gene ends were 3 bases for V and 0 bases for J; bases not matched to a gene: 10. The germline V gene encodes CDR1 SGHDT and CDR2 YYEEEE. The CDR3 is made up of 18 amino acids. CDR3 loop: CASSSIAGGPSSTDTQYF. The CDR3 DNA sequence: TGTGCCAGCAGCTCGATAGCGGGGGGCCCGTCTAGCACAGATACGCAGTATTTT.

Ten or more counts support this clone. The CDR3 sequence: CASSLLGLSYEQYF. DNA of the CDR3: TGTGCCAGCAGCTTACTTGGACTCTCCTACGAGCAGTACTTC. The chain is built from TRBV13 and TRBJ2-7, with D possibly matching TRBD2 (5 bases). With 2 bases removed from V and 0 bases from J, the gap between germline ends came to 8 bases. This CDR3 has 14 residues. Germline CDR1 PRHDT, CDR2 FYEKMQ (reference sequence).

The rearrangement joins TRBV9 to TRBJ2-4; 7 positions agree with TRBD2. Germline CDR1 and CDR2: SGDLS and YYNGEE. V lost 0 bases to trimming and J lost 0 bases; unmatched junction nucleotides: 6. The CDR3 totals 17 residues. CDR3 nucleotide sequence: TGTGCCAGCAGCGTAGAGGGAGGGCCTCTAGCCAAAAACATTCAGTACTTC. Its translation: CASSVEGGPLAKNIQYF.

The gene calls are TRBV7-5 and TRBJ2-3; TRBD1 is the table's D call and was not checked against the DNA. TRBV7-5 is designated a pseudogene. The CDR3 sequence is 14 residues long. The CDR3 coding sequence is TGTGCCAGACTTTCCTCGACGAGACAAGATACGCAGTATTTT. It encodes CARLSSTRQDTQYF.

V usage is TRBV18 and J usage is TRBJ1-1, with D maybe TRBD1 (5 bases). CDR3 length: 15 amino acids. Trimming took 3 bases from V and 5 from J, leaving 16 bases between them. The germline gives CDR1 KGHSH, CDR2 LQKENI. The DNA of the CDR3 is TGTGCCAGCTCACCCCCAGGTCGGGAGGGGACTGAAGCTTTCTTT. Its translation is CASSPPGREGTEAFF. Full variable domain (remainder filled in from reference TRBV18 and TRBJ1-1): NAGVMQNPRHLVRRRGQEARLRCSPMKGHSHVYWYRQLPEEGLKFMVYLQKENIIDESGMPKERFSAEFPKEGPSILRIQQVVRGDSAAYFCASSPPGREGTEAFFGQGTRLTVV.

The rearrangement uses TRBV10-3 and TRBJ2-7; 7 positions agree with TRBD1. Trimming took 5 bases from V and 3 from J; bases not matched to a gene: 4. This CDR3 is built from 13 residues. Germline CDR1 reads ENHRY; CDR2 reads SYGVKD. CDR3 sequence: CAISRQGNYEQYF. CDR3 coding DNA: TGTGCCATCAGTCGACAGGGAAACTACGAGCAGTACTTC.

In this sample, this clone turned up a few times. The chain uses TRBV27 and TRBJ1-5, with 7 nucleotides matching TRBD1. V lost 5 bases to trimming and J lost 2 bases; unmatched junction nucleotides: 3. Looked up from germline, CDR1 is MNHEY and CDR2 is SMNVEV (reference sequence). The CDR3 covers 14 residues. The CDR3: CASSKDRGNQPQHF. CDR3 DNA sequence: TGTGCCAGCAGTAAAGACAGGGGCAATCAGCCCCAGCATTTT.

The chain employs TRBV28 and TRBJ1-1; D is ambiguous. Trimming removed 10 bases at V and 6 bases at J, with 12 bases between. This CDR3 region has 11 residues. Looked up from germline, CDR1 is MDHEN and CDR2 is SYDVKM. The CDR3 nucleotides read TGTGCCACCCAAATGTTAGCTGAAGCTTTCTTT. Its protein product is CATQMLAEAFF.

This clone was detected a few times. The chain combines TRBV7-9 with TRBJ1-2; D unresolved. The V end was cut by 2 bases, the J end by 4 bases, with 11 bases between. The CDR3 has 14 residues. Per the germline V gene, CDR1 is SEHNR and CDR2 is FQNEAQ (reference sequence). The CDR3 sequence: CASSLSGAPYGYTF. The CDR3 region has the DNA TGTGCCAGCAGCTTAAGCGGAGCCCCCTATGGCTACACCTTC. Drawing the rest from reference TRBV7-9 and TRBJ1-2, the complete variable domain is DTGVSQNPRHKITKRGQNVTFRCDPISEHNRLYWYRQTLGQGPEFLTYFQNEAQLEKSRLLSDRFSAERPKGSFSTLEIQRTEQGDSAMYLCASSLSGAPYGYTFGSGTRLTVV.

The rearrangement links TRBV25-1 to TRBJ1-2, with D possibly matching TRBD1 (5 bases). CDR1 is MGHDK, CDR2 SYGVNS, per germline. The length of the CDR3 is 13 residues. V lost 2 bases and J 4 bases, leaving 8 bases between the germline ends. CDR3 amino acids: CASSETGVYGYTF. CDR3 bases: TGTGCCAGCAGTGAAACAGGAGTCTATGGCTACACCTTC.

This clone was observed many times. The rearrangement links TRBV6-2 or TRBV6-3 to TRBJ1-1, with 8 bases identical to TRBD1. The V gene end was trimmed by 4 bases and the J gene end by 1 base; junction bases not matched to a gene: 5. Germline V gene data show CDR1 as MNHEY and CDR2 as SVGEGT. This CDR3 is built from 15 residues. The CDR3 spells CASSSHRGANTEAFF. The CDR3 region has the DNA TGTGCCAGCAGTTCTCACAGGGGGGCGAACACTGAAGCTTTCTTT.

The gene calls are TRBV2 and TRBJ1-6; 11 nucleotides match TRBD1. The ends lost 5 bases at V and 9 bases at J; junction bases unmatched: 6. CDR1 SNHLY and CDR2 FYNNEI come from the germline V gene. This CDR3 has 15 amino acids. The CDR3 coding sequence is TGTGCCAGCAGTTTGGGACAGGGGGTGGGTTCACCCCTCCACTTT. Protein: CASSLGQGVGSPLHF.

This rearrangement joins TRBV5-1 to TRBJ2-5; D uncertain. The CDR3 is 15 residues long. The germline gives CDR1 SGHRS, CDR2 YFSETQ. Deletions cut 0 bases from V and 1 base from J, with 10 bases between. The CDR3 bases are TGCGCCAGCAGCTTGGTATCGGGTCCCCAAGAGACCCAGTACTTC. Protein: CASSLVSGPQETQYF.

V usage is TRBV6-5 and J usage is TRBJ2-3; D is undetermined. CDR3 length: 15 amino acids. V was trimmed by 0 bases and J by 6 bases, leaving 13 bases between them. Germline-derived CDR1 and CDR2 are MNHEY and SVGAGI. This CDR3 reads CASSYSKIVADTQYF. DNA of the CDR3: TGTGCCAGCAGTTACTCGAAAATCGTCGCGGATACGCAGTATTTT.

This clone was counted only a few times. The chain has TRBV5-6 and TRBJ2-1; perhaps TRBD1 as D (6 bases). V was trimmed by 4 bases and J by 4 bases, leaving 12 bases between them. The length of the CDR3 is 14 residues. The V gene's germline CDR1 is SGHDT and CDR2 YYEEEE. CDR3 nucleotide sequence: TGTGCCAGCAGCGTAGGACAGAAATACAATGAGCAGTTCTTC. Its translation is CASSVGQKYNEQFF. The full variable domain, rest sourced from reference TRBV5-6 and TRBJ2-1, is DAGVTQSPTHLIKTRGQQVTLRCSPKSGHDTVSWYQQALGQGPQFIFQYYEEEERQRGNFPDRFSGHQFPNYSSELNVNALLLGDSALYLCASSVGQKYNEQFFGPGTRLTVL.

This rearrangement joins TRBV6-5 to TRBJ1-2; perhaps TRBD1 as D (6 bases). Germline V gene data show CDR1 as MNHEY and CDR2 as SVGAGI. V was cut by 2 bases and J by 6 bases, with 16 bases left in between. The CDR3 runs 15 residues. The CDR3 reads CASSYQDSSRDGYTF. As DNA, the CDR3 is TGTGCCAGCAGTTACCAGGACAGTAGCAGGGATGGCTACACCTTC.